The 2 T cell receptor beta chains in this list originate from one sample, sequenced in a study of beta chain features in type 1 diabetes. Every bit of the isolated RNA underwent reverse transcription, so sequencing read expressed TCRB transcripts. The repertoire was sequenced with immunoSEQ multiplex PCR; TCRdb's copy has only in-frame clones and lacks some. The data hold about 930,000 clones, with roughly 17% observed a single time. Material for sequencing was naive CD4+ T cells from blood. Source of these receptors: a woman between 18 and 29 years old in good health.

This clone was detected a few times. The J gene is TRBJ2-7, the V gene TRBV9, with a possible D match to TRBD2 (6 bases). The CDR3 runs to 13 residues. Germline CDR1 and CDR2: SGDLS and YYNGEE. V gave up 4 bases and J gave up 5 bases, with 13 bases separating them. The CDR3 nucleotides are TGTGCCAGCAGCCCGGGACTCCGTAACGAGCAGTACTTC. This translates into CASSPGLRNEQYF.

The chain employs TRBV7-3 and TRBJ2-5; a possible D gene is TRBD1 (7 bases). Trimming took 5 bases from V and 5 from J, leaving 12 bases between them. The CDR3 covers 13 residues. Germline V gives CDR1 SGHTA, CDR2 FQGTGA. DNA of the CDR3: TGTGCCAGCAGCCCAGGGGGGCTGGAGACCCAGTACTTC. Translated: CASSPGGLETQYF.